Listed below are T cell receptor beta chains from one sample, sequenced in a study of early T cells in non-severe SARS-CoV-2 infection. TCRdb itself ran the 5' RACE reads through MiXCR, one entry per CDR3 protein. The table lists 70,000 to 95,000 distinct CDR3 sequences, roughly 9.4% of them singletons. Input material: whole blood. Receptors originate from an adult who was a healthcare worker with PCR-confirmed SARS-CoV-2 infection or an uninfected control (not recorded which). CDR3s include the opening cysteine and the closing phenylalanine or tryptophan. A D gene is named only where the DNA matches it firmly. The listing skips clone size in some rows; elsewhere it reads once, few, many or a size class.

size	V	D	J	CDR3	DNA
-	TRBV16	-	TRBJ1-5	CASSQAWDQPQHF	TGTGCCAGCAGCCAAGCGTGGGATCAGCCCCAGCATTTT
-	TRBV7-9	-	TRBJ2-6	CASSSNPGAGANVLTF	TGTGCCAGCAGCTCGAACCCGGGGGCTGGGGCCAACGTCCTGACTTTC
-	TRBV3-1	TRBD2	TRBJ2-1	CASKRLAGGNEQFF	TGTGCCAGCAAACGACTAGCGGGAGGCAATGAGCAGTTCTTC
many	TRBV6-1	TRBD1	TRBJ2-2	CASISTGGTGELFF	TGTGCCAGCATTAGTACAGGGGGCACCGGGGAGCTGTTTTTT
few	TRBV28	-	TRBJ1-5	CASSSGQQNQPQHF	TGTGCCAGCAGCTCCGGGCAGCAAAATCAGCCCCAGCATTTT
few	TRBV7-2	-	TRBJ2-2	CASRNRAITGELFF	TGTGCCAGCAGGAACAGGGCCATTACCGGGGAGCTGTTTTTT
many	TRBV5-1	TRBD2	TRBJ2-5	CASSLSSGGEETQYF	TGCGCCAGCAGCTTGTCTAGCGGGGGCGAAGAGACCCAGTACTTC
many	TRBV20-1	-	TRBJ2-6	CSARLGGANVLTF	TGCAGTGCTAGACTTGGCGGGGCCAACGTCCTGACTTTC
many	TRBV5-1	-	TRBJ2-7	CASSGTLSYEQYF	TGCGCCAGCAGCGGAACCCTAAGCTACGAGCAGTACTTC
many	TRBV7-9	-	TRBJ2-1	CASSPGVEQFF	TGTGCCAGCAGCCCAGGTGTTGAGCAGTTCTTC
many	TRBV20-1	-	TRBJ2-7	CSASPASEQYF	TGCAGTGCTAGTCCGGCGTCTGAGCAGTACTTC
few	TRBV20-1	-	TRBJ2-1	CSARDDPSSYNEQFF	TGCAGTGCTAGAGATGACCCGAGCTCCTACAATGAGCAGTTCTTC
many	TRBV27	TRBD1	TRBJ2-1	CASSFLRGHNEQFF	TGTGCCAGCAGTTTCCTCAGGGGGCATAATGAGCAGTTCTTC
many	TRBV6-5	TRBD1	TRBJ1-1	CASSQGTGGGTEAFF	TGTGCCAGCAGTCAGGGGACAGGGGGAGGCACTGAAGCTTTCTTT
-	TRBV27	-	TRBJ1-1	CASSLSPERTEAFF	TGTGCCAGCAGTTTATCCCCAGAGCGCACTGAAGCTTTCTTT
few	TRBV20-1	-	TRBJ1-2	CSAREGGNYGYTF	TGCAGTGCTAGAGAGGGCGGAAACTATGGCTACACCTTC
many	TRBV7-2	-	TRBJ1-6	CASSRDRGSSPLHF	TGTGCCAGCAGCCGCGACAGAGGAAGTTCACCCCTCCACTTT
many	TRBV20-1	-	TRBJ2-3	CSLPDSLGGADTQYF	TGCAGTCTTCCCGATTCCCTCGGGGGAGCAGATACGCAGTATTTT
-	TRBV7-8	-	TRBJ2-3	CASSLLGTRGTDTQYF	TGTGCCAGCAGCTTACTTGGGACAAGAGGGACAGATACGCAGTATTTT
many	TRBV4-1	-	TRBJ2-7	CASSQDSGAPGSYEQYF	TGCGCCAGCAGCCAAGACTCCGGGGCCCCGGGTTCCTACGAGCAGTACTTC
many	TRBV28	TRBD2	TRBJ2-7	CASSQSGSMYEQYF	TGTGCCAGCAGCCAAAGCGGGAGTATGTACGAGCAGTACTTC
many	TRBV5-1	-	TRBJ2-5	CASSAGRRQETQYF	TGCGCCAGCAGCGCGGGACGCCGGCAAGAGACCCAGTACTTC
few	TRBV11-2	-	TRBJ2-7	CASSSPLQFLLSYEQYF	TGTGCCAGCAGCTCCCCGCTCCAGTTTTTACTCTCCTACGAGCAGTACTTC
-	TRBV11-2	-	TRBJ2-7	CASSPPGAYEQYF	TGTGCCAGCAGCCCCCCCGGAGCGTACGAGCAGTACTTC
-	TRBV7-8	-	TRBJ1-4	CASSLGGEGVKLFF	TGTGCCAGCAGCTTAGGCGGGGAGGGGGTAAAACTGTTTTTT
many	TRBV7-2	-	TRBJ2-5	CASSPKGGSQYF	TGTGCCAGCAGCCCCAAGGGGGGGTCCCAGTACTTC
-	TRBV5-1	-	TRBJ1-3	CASSPQGGGGGNTIYF	TGCGCCAGCAGCCCCCAAGGAGGGGGGGGAGGAAACACCATATATTTT
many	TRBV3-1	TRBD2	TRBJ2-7	CASSLGTSGPYEQYF	TGTGCCAGCAGCCTTGGGACTAGCGGCCCCTACGAGCAGTACTTC
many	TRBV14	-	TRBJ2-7	CASSQLARSSYEQYF	TGTGCCAGCAGCCAATTGGCGCGGAGCTCCTACGAGCAGTACTTC
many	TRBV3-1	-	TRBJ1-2	CASSHGGKYGYTF	TGTGCCAGCAGCCATGGTGGAAAGTATGGCTACACCTTC
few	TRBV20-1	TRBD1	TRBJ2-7	CSAPPSGGARYEQYF	TGCAGTGCGCCACCCTCAGGGGGCGCCCGGTACGAGCAGTACTTC